These 9 T cell receptor beta chains originate from one sample sequenced in a study of cytomegalovirus exposure and HLA in healthy donors. 60 Vbeta and 13 Jbeta primers were used in PCR. The repertoire was sequenced with immunoSEQ multiplex PCR; TCRdb's copy has only in-frame clones and lacks some. The table lists roughly 170,000 clones, roughly 78% of them singletons, with 0.65% in the top ten. Source material: PBMCs. The receptors come from a boy younger than 18 in good health and CMV-seronegative.

V is TRBV15 and J is TRBJ2-7; 9 bases are shared with TRBD1. The CDR3 sequence is 15 residues long. Germline-derived CDR1 and CDR2 are LNHNV and YYDKDF (reference sequence). V trimming: 4 bases; J trimming: 1 base; junction bases outside the gene matches: 5. CDR3 bases: TGTGCCACCAGCATTGTGGGGACAGGGTCCTACGAGCAGTACTTC. Amino acid sequence: CATSIVGTGSYEQYF.

This chain links TRBV6-5 with TRBJ2-7; the match to TRBD2 covers 10 bases. The CDR3 length is 16 residues. CDR1 is MNHEY, CDR2 SVGAGI, per germline. J gave up 6 bases and V 4 bases, and 12 bases lay outside the gene matches. CDR3 sequence: CASSFVSGRIKGEQYF. CDR3 nucleotides: TGTGCCAGCAGTTTCGTTAGCGGGAGGATCAAAGGCGAGCAGTACTTC.

The chain has TRBV19 and TRBJ1-2; tentative D call: TRBD1 (5 bases). The CDR3 sequence is 13 residues long. Germline V gene data show CDR1 as LNHDA and CDR2 as SQIVND (reference sequence). V was trimmed by 4 bases and J by 5 bases, leaving 11 bases between them. The CDR3 reads CASSSGGGYGYTF. In DNA form, the CDR3 reads TGTGCCAGTAGTAGTGGCGGGGGTTATGGCTACACCTTC.

This chain uses TRBV6-5 with TRBJ2-3; 12 bases are a match to TRBD2. The CDR3 extends over 15 amino acids. Germline CDR1 is MNHEY and CDR2 is SVGAGI. The junction had 6 bases not matched to a gene; V was cut back by 6 bases and J by 5 bases. CDR3 sequence (DNA): TGTGCCAGCAGACACCTAGCGGGAGGGAAAGATACGCAGTATTTT. Translating gives CASRHLAGGKDTQYF.

The V call is TRBV27, the J call TRBJ2-5, with TRBD1 as a possible D gene (6 bases). The end of the DNA fits TRBJ2-7 better, so the J call may be wrong. Germline V gene data show CDR1 as MNHEY and CDR2 as SMNVEV (reference sequence). CDR3 length: 13 amino acids. CDR3 in amino acids: CASSQQGSYEQYF. In nucleotides, the CDR3 is TGTGCCAGCAGTCAACAGGGCTCCTACGAGCAGTACTTC.

This clone is a singleton in its sample. The genes are TRBV5-8 and TRBJ2-7; 15 bases map to TRBD2. V lost 6 bases to trimming and J lost 1 base; unmatched junction nucleotides: 2. The CDR3 is 15 amino acids. CDR1 SGHTS and CDR2 YDEGEE come from the germline V gene. The CDR3 coding sequence is TGTGCCAGCAACGGACTAGCGGGAGGGTCCTACGAGCAGTACTTC. It translates to CASNGLAGGSYEQYF.

A single count supports this clone. This rearrangement joins TRBV19 to TRBJ1-1, with 7 bases aligning to TRBD1. Germline V gene sequence: CDR1 LNHDA, CDR2 SQIVND (reference sequence). J lost 4 bases, V lost 6 bases, and 5 bases had no gene match. The CDR3 totals 13 residues. The CDR3 DNA reads as TGTGCCAGTAGGAACAGGGGAGCCACTGAAGCTTTCTTT. Amino acids: CASRNRGATEAFF. Filled out from reference TRBV19 and TRBJ1-1, the complete variable domain reads DGGITQSPKYLFRKEGQNVTLSCEQNLNHDAMYWYRQDPGQGLRLIYYSQIVNDFQKGDIAEGYSVSREKKESFPLTVTSAQKNPTAFYLCASRNRGATEAFFGQGTRLTVV.

This clone was seen a few times. Other DNA variants within this sample encode the same CDR3. The chain carries TRBV29-1 and TRBJ1-5; 8 bases line up with TRBD1. The V and J ends lost 6 bases and 5 bases, in that order; junction bases with no gene match: 6. The germline V gene encodes CDR1 SQVTM and CDR2 ANQGSEA. This CDR3 has 13 amino acids. DNA for the CDR3: TGCAGCGTCGCCGACAGGGGAGATCAGCCCCAGCATTTT. Its protein is CSVADRGDQPQHF.

The rearrangement links TRBV30 to TRBJ2-7, with TRBD2 matching over 12 bases. The germline gives CDR1 GTSNPN, CDR2 SVGIG (reference sequence). V shed 3 bases, J shed 3 bases, and the junction held 6 bases outside the gene matches. This CDR3 has 15 amino acids. In DNA, the CDR3 is TGTGCCTGGAGCCCGGGACTAGCGGGCCTCTACGAGCAGTACTTC. Amino acids: CAWSPGLAGLYEQYF.